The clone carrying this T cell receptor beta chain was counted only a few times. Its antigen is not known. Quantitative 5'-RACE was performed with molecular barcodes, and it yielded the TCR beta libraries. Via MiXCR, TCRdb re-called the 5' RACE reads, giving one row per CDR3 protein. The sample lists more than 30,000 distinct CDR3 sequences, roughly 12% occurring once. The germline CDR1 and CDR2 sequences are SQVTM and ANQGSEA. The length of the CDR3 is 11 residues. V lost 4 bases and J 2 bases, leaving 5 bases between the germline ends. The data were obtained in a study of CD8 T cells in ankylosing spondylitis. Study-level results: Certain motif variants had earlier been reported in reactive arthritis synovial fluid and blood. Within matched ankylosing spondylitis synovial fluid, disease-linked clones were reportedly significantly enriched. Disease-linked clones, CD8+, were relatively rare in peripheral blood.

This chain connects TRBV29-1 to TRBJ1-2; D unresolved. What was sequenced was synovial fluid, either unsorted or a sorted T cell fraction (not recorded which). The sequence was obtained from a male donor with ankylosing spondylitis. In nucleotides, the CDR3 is TGCAGCGTTGTAGCCAACTATGGCTACACCTTC. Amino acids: CSVVANYGYTF. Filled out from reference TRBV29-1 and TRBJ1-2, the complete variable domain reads SAVISQKPSRDICQRGTSLTIQCQVDSQVTMMFWYRQQPGQSLTLIATANQGSEATYESGFVIDKFPISRPNLTFSTLTVSNMSPEDSSIYLCSVVANYGYTFGSGTRLTVV.